Listed below are T cell receptor beta chains from one sample, sequenced in a study of cytomegalovirus exposure and HLA in healthy donors. Assay used: immunoSEQ multiplex PCR; TCRdb lists only in-frame clones, some missing. The data show around 150,000 clones, 75% to 90% seen once. Specimen: PBMCs. The receptor source for this set is a man aged 25-40 years in good health and CMV-seronegative. Each CDR3 is given with its conserved first and last residue. The D gene is left open where the match is weak.

v_call	j_call	d_call	cdr3_aa
TRBV30	TRBJ2-1	-	CAWNPASSYNEQFF
TRBV28	TRBJ2-7	-	CASTRRAAYEQYF
TRBV13	TRBJ1-1	-	CASSSRGPGSNTEAFF
TRBV29-1	TRBJ1-2	TRBD1	CSVATGGADGYTF
TRBV5-5	TRBJ2-7	TRBD1	CASSRLWTGTYEQYF
TRBV30	TRBJ1-1	-	CAWSLRQELNTEAFF
TRBV29-1	TRBJ1-4	-	CSVEFPGHNEKLFF
TRBV29-1	TRBJ2-7	-	CSVERSSGYEQYF
TRBV9	TRBJ1-4	TRBD1	CASSAPTGGRANEKLFF
TRBV5-1	TRBJ2-3	-	CASSLSGVGTDTQYF
TRBV4-1	TRBJ2-7	-	CASSQETTSYEQYF
TRBV6-5	TRBJ1-1	-	CACSYDGSRKNTEAFF
TRBV6-6	TRBJ1-2	TRBD1	CASRGTGGNNYGYTF